This TCR beta chain was profiled in a study of T-cell reconstitution after alpha-beta-depleted transplantation in children. During its preparation, the TCRbeta library received unique molecular identifiers. TCRdb fed the PCR reads into MiXCR, producing one record per CDR3 protein. Here the sample spans about 1,000,000 distinct CDR3 sequences, roughly 29% being singletons. The ends lost 3 bases at V and 9 bases at J; junction bases unmatched: 5. The CDR3 spans 13 residues. Germline lookup yields CDR1 PRHDT and CDR2 FYEKMQ (reference sequence). A few counts support this clonotype. Antigen: not known. Regarding the study as a whole: Reportedly, roughly two months post-transplant, alpha-beta T cells arose from several hundred expanded graft clones. Some patients' high day-60 TCRbeta diversity was attributed to recipient cells surviving conditioning. Most T-cell counts and diversity one year after the transplant came from T cells that were newly produced.

The sample consisted of PBMCs, mostly from graft donor cells, taken 360 days after TCRalphabeta/CD19-depleted stem cell transplant. The V and J genes are TRBV13 and TRBJ2-1, with 7 bases fitting TRBD2. This TCR was recovered from a boy in the first two years of life who had a stem cell transplant for SCID, so the T cells may come from the graft donor. The CDR3 sequence is CASSLLTSCEQFF. DNA for the CDR3: TGTGCCAGCAGCTTGCTGACTAGCTGTGAGCAGTTCTTC. Full variable domain (rest looked up from reference TRBV13 and TRBJ2-1): AAGVIQSPRHLIKEKRETATLKCYPIPRHDTVYWYQQGPGQDPQFLISFYEKMQSDKGSIPDRFSAQQFSDYHSELNMSSLELGDSALYFCASSLLTSCEQFFGPGTRLTVL.